The next 19 T cell receptor beta chains were all read from a single sample in a study of prognosis after radiotherapy for stage I lung cancer. Genomic DNA was subjected to two-round multiplex PCR for amplification of TCR beta CDR3. The authors ran first-round PCR with primers specific to each TRBV and TRBJ gene. TCRdb reanalysed the multiplex PCR reads using MiXCR and keeps one entry per CDR3 protein. The sample has around 51,000 distinct CDR3 sequences; about 32% are singletons. Source: PBMCs, taken before or after stereotactic body radiation therapy (not recorded which). Source of these receptors: a donor aged 50 or older with non-small cell lung cancer.

V gene TRBV5-6 combines with J gene TRBJ2-1; 7 bases map to TRBD1. The CDR3 loop spans 14 amino acids. The germline CDR1 and CDR2 sequences are SGHDT and YYEEEE. Germline trimming cut 2 bases from V and 6 bases from J; bases unmatched to any gene: 5. CDR3 DNA sequence: TGTGCCAGCAGCTTCGGGACAGAAACCAATGAGCAGTTCTTC. It translates to CASSFGTETNEQFF.

About this clonotype itself: A read error may be the cause here, since a much bigger clone is one base away. V gene TRBV12-3 or TRBV12-4 combines with J gene TRBJ1-6; TRBD1 matches at 8 bases. Losses at the gene ends were 6 bases for V and 10 bases for J; bases not matched to a gene: 8. The CDR3 covers 14 residues. The CDR3 protein is CASSRAGGLSPLHF. The CDR3 DNA sequence: TGTGCCAGCAGCCGCGCAGGGGGCTTGTCACCCCTCCACTTT.

V is TRBV6-1 and J is TRBJ1-1; TRBD1 is a possible D gene (5 bases). V lost 6 bases and J 3 bases, leaving 23 bases between the germline ends. Germline V lookup: CDR1 MNHNS, CDR2 SASEGT. This CDR3 has 17 residues. The CDR3 region is CASRTTWIPRGDTEAFF. Here the CDR3 DNA reads TGTGCCAGCAGGACCACATGGATTCCTCGGGGGGACACTGAAGCTTTCTTT.

As for this clonotype: This likely traces to a read error, being one base from a far larger clone. The CDR3 region has the DNA TGTGCCAGCAGTTACTCCGATATTGAACAGGTGAACGAGCAGTACTTC. The encoded protein is CASSYSDIEQVNEQYF. The chain uses TRBV6-4 and TRBJ2-7; TRBD1 might be the D (5 bases). The germline CDR1 and CDR2 sequences are MRHNA and SNTAGT. The CDR3 is 16 residues long.

This clonotype has just one count. This likely reflects a read error, since a far larger clone is one base away. The V gene is TRBV6-4, the J gene TRBJ2-7; 8 bases are a match to TRBD1. Germline lookup yields CDR1 MRHNA and CDR2 SNTAGT. This CDR3 is built from 14 residues. CDR3 protein: CASRRTGLAYDQYF. CDR3 sequence (DNA): TGTGCCAGCAGGAGGACAGGGTTGGCCTACGATCAGTACTTC.

There are many counts of this clonotype. V usage is TRBV5-6 and J usage is TRBJ2-1; a weak D match, TRBD1 (6 bases). The CDR3 loop spans 15 amino acids. The V gene lost 4 bases and the J gene lost 9 bases, with 20 bases spanning the gap. Germline loops: CDR1 SGHDT, CDR2 YYEEEE. The CDR3 reads CASSPTGIRKGEQFF. In DNA, the CDR3 is TGTGCCAGCAGCCCAACAGGGATACGAAAGGGTGAGCAGTTCTTC. The full variable domain, with the rest looked up from reference TRBV5-6 and TRBJ2-1, is DAGVTQSPTHLIKTRGQQVTLRCSPKSGHDTVSWYQQALGQGPQFIFQYYEEEERQRGNFPDRFSGHQFPNYSSELNVNALLLGDSALYLCASSPTGIRKGEQFFGPGTRLTVL.

This clonotype was detected ten times or more. This sequence joins TRBV19 and TRBJ2-3; D not resolved. Germline assignment: CDR1 LNHDA and CDR2 SQIVND (reference sequence). The CDR3 runs 13 residues. Trimming cost V 5 bases and J 2 bases, with 8 bases left between them. The CDR3 sequence: CASSDGDTDTQYF. CDR3 DNA: TGTGCCAGTAGTGACGGTGACACAGATACGCAGTATTTT.

This clonotype appeared many times. The rearrangement joins TRBV4-2 to TRBJ2-1, with D perhaps matching TRBD1 or TRBD2 (5 bases each). The CDR3 loop spans 15 amino acids. Deletions cut 4 bases from V and 7 bases from J, with 17 bases between. CDR1 is LGHNA and CDR2 is YNFKEQ in the germline V gene. The CDR3 loop is CASSPPGARANEQFF. CDR3 DNA sequence: TGTGCCAGCAGCCCTCCCGGGGCTAGGGCAAATGAGCAGTTCTTC.

This clonotype was seen at least ten times. The V call is TRBV6-1, the J call TRBJ2-7; D is ambiguous. CDR3 length equals 15 residues. The V end was cut by 7 bases, the J end by 2 bases, with 18 bases between. Germline V CDR1 and CDR2: MNHNS, SASEGT. The DNA of the CDR3 is TGTGCCAGCACCGAGTGGGCGAGCCAGACCTACGAGCAGTACTTC. It yields the protein CASTEWASQTYEQYF.

This clonotype was seen just once. The junction differs from germline at one of its ends, possibly a read error. This sequence joins TRBV4-3 and TRBJ2-1; D is tentatively TRBD1 or TRBD2 (7 bases each). Germline values: CDR1 LGHNA, CDR2 YSLEER. The length of the CDR3 is 17 residues. CDR3 sequence (DNA): TGCGCCAGCAGCCTCCATCCCCAGGGGGGGGCCCTCAATGAGCATTTCTTC. This translates into CASSLHPQGGALNEHFF.

By share, this clonotype counts as medium-sized. V is TRBV6-2 or TRBV6-3 and J is TRBJ1-6; D is unresolved. CDR3 length equals 13 residues. From germline, CDR1 is MNHEY and CDR2 SVGEGT. The V gene lost 6 bases and the J gene lost 6 bases, with 9 bases spanning the gap. CDR3 in amino acids: CASRVAFNSPLHF. The CDR3 DNA reads as TGTGCCAGCAGGGTCGCCTTTAATTCACCCCTCCACTTT.

This clonotype was detected many times. The rearrangement joins TRBV20-1 to TRBJ1-3; 9 bases align to TRBD1. V dropped 1 base and J dropped 4; count of bases not matched to a gene: 11. Germline-derived CDR1 and CDR2 are DFQATT and SNEGSKA (reference sequence). The CDR3 length is 17 residues. The CDR3 DNA reads as TGCAGTGCTAGAGCCCTTACAGGGGGCAGTTTCGGAAACACCATATATTTT. The encoded protein is CSARALTGGSFGNTIYF.

V and J are TRBV20-1 and TRBJ1-2; D not resolved. The V and J ends lost 3 bases and 4 bases respectively, with 12 bases between them. The CDR3 has 13 amino acids. Per the germline V gene, CDR1 is DFQATT and CDR2 is SNEGSKA (reference sequence). CDR3 sequence reads: CSARAQDRYGYTF. In DNA, the CDR3 is TGCAGTGCTAGGGCTCAAGATCGCTATGGCTACACCTTC.

This clonotype appeared many times. The CDR3 here is CASSLVTGDNEQFF. CDR3 DNA sequence: TGTGCCAGCAGCTTAGTGACAGGAGACAATGAGCAGTTCTTC. V and J are TRBV7-2 and TRBJ2-1; TRBD1 is a possible D gene (6 bases). With 1 base removed from V and 5 bases from J, the gap between germline ends came to 9 bases. Germline assignment: CDR1 SGHTA and CDR2 FQGNSA. The CDR3 runs to 14 residues.

Many counts were recorded for this clonotype. J is TRBJ2-7 and V is TRBV11-2, with 7 bases aligning to TRBD2. V lost 0 bases to trimming and J lost 2 bases; unmatched junction nucleotides: 4. Per germline, CDR1 SGHAT and CDR2 FQNNGV. The CDR3 runs to 15 residues. The CDR3 nucleotides read TGTGCCAGCAGCTTAGAAGCGGGACCTACCTACGAGCAGTACTTC. This sequence encodes CASSLEAGPTYEQYF.

On this clonotype itself: Relative to the germline gene, one junction end is altered; a read error may explain this. The chain links TRBV5-5 to TRBJ2-2; D may be TRBD2 (5 bases). This CDR3 region has 14 residues. Germline assignment: CDR1 SGHKS and CDR2 YYEKEE (reference sequence). CDR3 in DNA: TGTGCCAGCAGCTTGGAAACCAACACCGGGGAGCTATTTTTT. It is translated as CASSLETNTGELFF.

Concerning this clonotype: A far larger clone is one base from this, pointing to a likely read error. The gene calls are TRBV6-4 and TRBJ2-3; 9 nucleotides match TRBD2. Trimming removed 6 bases from V and 2 bases from J; junction bases left unmatched: 18. Germline V gives CDR1 MRHNA, CDR2 SNTAGT. The CDR3 extends over 19 amino acids. CDR3 in amino acids: CASRKLDPWLAGTTDTQYF. CDR3 nucleotide sequence: TGTGCCAGCAGAAAGTTAGACCCCTGGCTAGCGGGGACCACAGATACGCAGTATTTT.

This clonotype was picked up many times. CDR3 sequence reads: CSARDTELASVGEQFF. CDR3 DNA: TGCAGTGCTAGAGATACGGAACTAGCGTCCGTCGGTGAGCAGTTCTTC. The chain couples TRBV20-1 to TRBJ2-1, with 7 nucleotides matching TRBD2. Trimming cost V 0 bases and J 9 bases; bases outside gene matches: 14. The CDR3 is 16 residues long. Germline CDR1 DFQATT, CDR2 SNEGSKA (reference sequence).

This clonotype has a count of ten or more. The gene calls are TRBV11-3 and TRBJ2-3; D is unresolved. V was shortened by 3 bases and J by 4 bases, with 14 bases between the two germline ends. Germline CDR1 reads SGHNT; CDR2 reads YENEEA. CDR3 size: 15 residues. The DNA of the CDR3 is TGTGCCAGCAGCTTTGGGCTTGGGCCCCCAGATACGCAGTATTTT. Its translation: CASSFGLGPPDTQYF.